This note documents a single T cell receptor beta chain sequence. The data derive from a study of sequential checkpoint blockade in melanoma. Across the study: DNA from 70 to 95 pretreatment tumor samples underwent TCRβ immunosequencing.

Method: immunoSEQ multiplex PCR; TCRdb's copy keeps in-frame clones and lacks some. The data show about 7,200 clones, 20% seen once. Treatment given: randomized to nivolumab then ipilimumab (arm A) or the reverse (arm B). Germline V CDR1 and CDR2: SGHRS, YFSETQ. The CDR3 consists of 14 residues. The V gene lost 0 bases and the J gene lost 5 bases, with 11 bases spanning the gap. The chain uses TRBV5-1 and TRBJ2-5; the D gene is possibly TRBD2 (5 bases). The material sequenced was tumor tissue (inferred from file names), taken from a patient given nivolumab and ipilimumab in sequence. This clonotype was sampled from a human donor with melanoma. CDR3 residues: CASSLEGRGETQYF. The CDR3 nucleotides read TGCGCCAGCAGCTTGGAAGGGAGAGGGGAGACCCAGTACTTC.